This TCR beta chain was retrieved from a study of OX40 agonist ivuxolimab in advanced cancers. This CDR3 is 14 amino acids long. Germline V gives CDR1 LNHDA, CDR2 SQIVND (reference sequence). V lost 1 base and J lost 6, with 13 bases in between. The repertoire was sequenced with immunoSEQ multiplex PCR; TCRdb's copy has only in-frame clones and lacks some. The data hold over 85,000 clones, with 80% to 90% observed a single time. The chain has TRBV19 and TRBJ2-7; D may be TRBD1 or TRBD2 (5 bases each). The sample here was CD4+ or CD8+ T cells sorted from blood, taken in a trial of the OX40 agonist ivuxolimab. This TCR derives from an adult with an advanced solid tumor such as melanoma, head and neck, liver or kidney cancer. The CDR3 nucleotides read TGTGCCAGTAGTATAGGGGACCTCCCGGTCGAGCAGTACTTC. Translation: CASSIGDLPVEQYF. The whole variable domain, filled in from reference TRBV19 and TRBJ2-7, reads DGGITQSPKYLFRKEGQNVTLSCEQNLNHDAMYWYRQDPGQGLRLIYYSQIVNDFQKGDIAEGYSVSREKKESFPLTVTSAQKNPTAFYLCASSIGDLPVEQYFGPGTRLTVT.